The 29 T cell receptor beta chains in this list originate from one sample, sequenced in a study of beta chain features in type 1 diabetes. Of the isolated RNA, all was reverse transcribed, and so the sequenced material was expressed TCRB transcripts. The table came from immunoSEQ multiplex PCR; TCRdb's copy has only in-frame clones and leaves some out. Among 200,000 to 300,000 clones listed, around a quarter were seen once. Material for sequencing was central memory CD4+ T cells from blood. These receptor sequences come from a man aged 30 to 45 in good health.

The V gene is TRBV13, the J gene TRBJ2-1; 15 bases fit TRBD2. CDR1 and CDR2 from the germline V gene are PRHDT and FYEKMQ (reference sequence). The CDR3 is 17 amino acids. Trimming took 5 bases from V and 10 from J; bases not matched to a gene: 12. The CDR3 sequence is CASSPMTGTSGRYEQFF. CDR3 coding DNA: TGTGCCAGCAGCCCGATGACCGGGACTAGCGGGAGGTACGAGCAGTTCTTC.

This chain links TRBV7-2 with TRBJ2-6; 11 bases align to TRBD1. The germline V gene encodes CDR1 SGHTA and CDR2 FQGNSA. The junction had 4 bases not matched to a gene; V was cut back by 4 bases and J by 2 bases. This CDR3 comprises 17 residues. CDR3 coding DNA: TGTGCCAGCAGCTCGCGGGGACAGGGGGCTGGGGCCAACGTCCTGACTTTC. Amino acid sequence: CASSSRGQGAGANVLTF.

This clone was counted between two and nine times. The chain has TRBV7-2 and TRBJ2-5, with D possibly called TRBD1 or TRBD2 (5 bases each). The end of the DNA fits TRBJ2-7 better, so the J call may be wrong. In germline, CDR1 is SGHTA, CDR2 FQGNSA. The CDR3 runs to 15 residues. CDR3 DNA: TGTGCCAGCAGCTTTACCGGGACGGCATCCTACGAGCAGTACTTC. This encodes CASSFTGTASYEQYF.

There are a few counts of this clone. V is TRBV29-1 and J is TRBJ2-7; D unresolved. Germline V lookup: CDR1 SQVTM, CDR2 ANQGSEA. V lost 3 bases and J lost 0, with 15 bases in between. The CDR3 has 15 residues. The CDR3 loop reads CSVDFRATSSYEQYF. The CDR3 DNA follows: TGCAGCGTTGACTTTCGGGCTACGAGCTCCTACGAGCAGTACTTC.

This chain uses TRBV10-1 with TRBJ1-1; D call uncertain. This CDR3 is built from 13 residues. Trimming left V 6 bases short and J 6 bases short, with 14 bases between. The germline gives CDR1 WNHNN, CDR2 SYGVQD (reference sequence). This CDR3 reads CASSRLGASEAFF. CDR3 DNA sequence: TGCGCCAGCAGCAGGCTTGGTGCGTCTGAAGCTTTCTTT.

The chain carries TRBV20-1 and TRBJ2-7; TRBD2 is a possible D gene (6 bases). The CDR3 spans 11 residues. Germline lookup yields CDR1 DFQATT and CDR2 SNEGSKA (reference sequence). Trimming took off 6 bases at V and 3 bases at J, with 9 bases between the two ends. The CDR3 DNA follows: TGCAGTGCAATAGCGGACTACGAGCAGTACTTC. Encoded protein: CSAIADYEQYF.

This clone has just a few counts. V usage is TRBV11-2 and J usage is TRBJ2-1; D gene unclear. The germline V gene has CDR1 SGHAT and CDR2 FQNNGV. This CDR3 has 12 residues. With 3 bases removed from V and 5 bases from J, the gap between germline ends came to 5 bases. CDR3: CASSLVHNEQFF. In DNA form, the CDR3 reads TGTGCCAGCAGCTTGGTGCACAATGAGCAGTTCTTC.

This clone was observed a handful of times. The rearrangement links TRBV6-5 to TRBJ1-1; D possibly corresponds to TRBD1 (6 bases). Deletions cut 6 bases from V and 5 bases from J, with 10 bases between. Germline CDR1 reads MNHEY; CDR2 reads SVGAGI. CDR3 size: 12 residues. CDR3 in DNA: TGTGCCAGCAGGCACAGGGAGACTGAAGCTTTCTTT. It codes for CASRHRETEAFF.

The chain uses TRBV29-1 and TRBJ2-7; D is uncertain. The CDR3 runs 12 residues. Germline V gives CDR1 SQVTM, CDR2 ANQGSEA. V shed 7 bases and J shed 2 bases, with 12 bases lying between them. The CDR3: CSAATSTYEQYF. The CDR3 DNA is TGCAGCGCTGCAACAAGTACCTACGAGCAGTACTTC.

The chain couples TRBV5-1 to TRBJ2-5; 7 nucleotides align to TRBD1. The junction had 5 bases not matched to a gene; V was cut back by 4 bases and J by 5 bases. This CDR3 comprises 13 residues. Germline values: CDR1 SGHRS, CDR2 YFSETQ. The CDR3 nucleotides read TGCGCCAGCAGCCACAGGGGTATTGAGACCCAGTACTTC. It encodes CASSHRGIETQYF. Together with reference TRBV5-1 and TRBJ2-5, the CDR3 gives the full variable domain: KAGVTQTPRYLIKTRGQQVTLSCSPISGHRSVSWYQQTPGQGLQFLFEYFSETQRNKGNFPGRFSGRQFSNSRSEMNVSTLELGDSALYLCASSHRGIETQYFGPGTRLLVL.

The chain uses TRBV18 and TRBJ2-5; 10 bases match TRBD1. The germline V gene encodes CDR1 KGHSH and CDR2 LQKENI. The V and J ends lost 5 bases and 3 bases, in that order; junction bases with no gene match: 6. CDR3 length equals 15 residues. DNA for the CDR3: TGTGCCAGCTCAACGGACAGGGGGAGAGAAGAGACCCAGTACTTC. It is translated as CASSTDRGREETQYF.

This clone was seen only once. The rearrangement links TRBV7-2 to TRBJ2-6; D might be TRBD2 (6 bases). The CDR3 is 15 amino acids. The germline gives CDR1 SGHTA, CDR2 FQGNSA. The germline V and J ends were trimmed by 5 bases and 2 bases, with 10 bases remaining between them. Here the CDR3 DNA reads TGTGCCAGCAGCCCTAGACTAGCTGGGGCCAACGTCCTGACTTTC. Its protein product is CASSPRLAGANVLTF.

This clone was recorded a few times. Its ends do not fully match the called genes, so a read error is possible. The chain carries TRBV30 and TRBJ2-6; a possible D gene is TRBD1 (6 bases). Germline lookup yields CDR1 GTSNPN and CDR2 SVGIG (reference sequence). There are 15 residues in the CDR3. CDR3 loop: CAGSGAGDGANVLTF. The CDR3 region has the DNA TGTGCCGGGAGTGGGGCAGGGGATGGGGCCAACGTCCTGACTTTC.

The table lists this clone with a few counts. This chain connects TRBV5-4 to TRBJ1-2; 10 bases map to TRBD1. Germline-derived CDR1 and CDR2 are SGHNT and YYREEE (reference sequence). This CDR3 comprises 14 residues. V lost 2 bases and J lost 5; bases outside the gene matches: 3. The CDR3 spells CASSFGQGDYGYTF. The CDR3, as DNA: TGTGCCAGCAGCTTCGGACAGGGGGATTATGGCTACACCTTC.

This clone has more than one count but fewer than ten. The chain uses TRBV10-1 and TRBJ2-3, with 11 bases aligning to TRBD2. Trimming at V came to 4 bases and at J to 8 bases, leaving 14 bases not matched to a gene. This CDR3 has 17 amino acids. The germline V gene has CDR1 WNHNN and CDR2 SYGVQD (reference sequence). The CDR3 DNA reads as TGCGCCAGCAGTGGCGAACCGGGACTAGCGGAGCGTAGTACGCAGTATTTT. Protein product: CASSGEPGLAERSTQYF.

The gene calls are TRBV30 and TRBJ1-1; a weak D match, TRBD1 (6 bases). Trimming removed 5 bases from V and 1 base from J, with 8 bases in between. From germline, CDR1 is GTSNPN and CDR2 SVGIG (reference sequence). The CDR3 covers 12 residues. CDR3 nucleotide sequence: TGTGCCTGGGACAGGCCGAACACTGAAGCTTTCTTT. It specifies CAWDRPNTEAFF.

This chain uses TRBV29-1 with TRBJ1-4; D is perhaps TRBD1 (5 bases). This CDR3 contains 14 residues. Germline values: CDR1 SQVTM, CDR2 ANQGSEA. Trimming removed 4 bases from V and 7 bases from J, with 16 bases in between. CDR3 residues: CSVAIQGDREKLFF. CDR3 DNA sequence: TGCAGCGTTGCAATCCAGGGAGATCGTGAAAAACTGTTTTTT.

This clone has just a few counts. The chain recombines TRBV29-1 with TRBJ1-2, with 8 positions matching TRBD1. The CDR3 is 14 amino acids. The trim removed 2 bases at V and 9 bases at J, leaving 11 bases unmatched. Germline CDR1 and CDR2: SQVTM and ANQGSEA. The CDR3 nucleotides read TGCAGCGTTGAATCCCGGACAGGGCCCGGTAGCTACACCTTC. Its translation: CSVESRTGPGSYTF.

In its sample, this clone was seen a few times. The rearrangement links TRBV4-2 to TRBJ1-1, with D perhaps matching TRBD1 (5 bases). V was trimmed by 2 bases and J by 7 bases, leaving 8 bases between them. Germline V CDR1 and CDR2: LGHNA, YNFKEQ. The CDR3 is 12 amino acids. Written as DNA, the CDR3 is TGTGCCAGCAGCCAATCAGGGAGTGAAGCTTTCTTT. Its protein is CASSQSGSEAFF.

V usage is TRBV10-3 and J usage is TRBJ1-3; D gene uncertain. CDR1 and CDR2 from the germline V gene are ENHRY and SYGVKD. CDR3 length: 13 amino acids. Trimming pared 7 bases from V and 1 base from J, leaving 8 bases between. The CDR3 region is CAIMEGSGNTIYF. As DNA, the CDR3 is TGTGCCATCATGGAGGGATCTGGAAACACCATATATTTT.

The chain recombines TRBV5-6 with TRBJ2-2; the match to TRBD1 covers 7 bases. Germline loops: CDR1 SGHDT, CDR2 YYEEEE. The V and J ends lost 1 base and 0 bases, in that order; junction bases with no gene match: 3. The CDR3 has 16 amino acids. This chain's CDR3 is CASSLKGAPNTGELFF. CDR3 in DNA: TGTGCCAGCAGCTTGAAGGGGGCGCCGAACACCGGGGAGCTGTTTTTT. The full variable domain, its missing parts supplied by reference TRBV5-6 and TRBJ2-2, is DAGVTQSPTHLIKTRGQQVTLRCSPKSGHDTVSWYQQALGQGPQFIFQYYEEEERQRGNFPDRFSGHQFPNYSSELNVNALLLGDSALYLCASSLKGAPNTGELFFGEGSRLTVL.

The chain links TRBV19 to TRBJ2-1, with D unresolved. V was pared by 8 bases and J by 3 bases, with 17 bases between. Germline assignment: CDR1 LNHDA and CDR2 SQIVND (reference sequence). The CDR3 is made up of 15 amino acids. CDR3 bases: TGTGCCAGTGGAAGAACGGAACAAAACTACAATGAGCAGTTCTTC. It translates to CASGRTEQNYNEQFF.

This sequence joins TRBV27 and TRBJ2-7; TRBD2 aligns across 11 bases. This CDR3 is 17 amino acids long. The junction had 10 bases not matched to a gene; V was cut back by 4 bases and J by 2 bases. Germline CDR1 is MNHEY and CDR2 is SMNVEV (reference sequence). CDR3 in DNA: TGTGCCAGCAGTTGGGGGATCGGGACTAGCGGAGCCTACGAGCAGTACTTC. Protein sequence: CASSWGIGTSGAYEQYF.

The chain recombines TRBV29-1 with TRBJ1-2, with TRBD1 matching over 11 bases. The CDR3 runs to 15 residues. Losses at the gene ends were 4 bases for V and 1 base for J; bases not matched to a gene: 5. Germline assignment: CDR1 SQVTM and CDR2 ANQGSEA. The CDR3 bases are TGCAGCGTTGGGGGACAGGGGGTGGATAACTATGGCTACACCTTC. This translates into CSVGGQGVDNYGYTF.

The gene calls are TRBV30 and TRBJ2-2, with 7 bases that match TRBD1. With 3 bases clipped from V and 5 bases from J, the junction kept 9 bases outside the gene matches. This CDR3 has 15 amino acids. From germline, CDR1 is GTSNPN and CDR2 SVGIG (reference sequence). CDR3 protein: CAWRVTGQRTGELFF. The CDR3 nucleotides are TGTGCCTGGAGGGTCACGGGACAGCGGACCGGGGAGCTGTTTTTT.

At least ten counts were recorded for this clone. The rearrangement links TRBV7-2 to TRBJ2-7; the D gene is possibly TRBD2 (5 bases). The ends were cut back, 5 bases at V and 2 bases at J, with 19 bases in the middle. Germline values: CDR1 SGHTA, CDR2 FQGNSA. There are 16 residues in the CDR3. CDR3 residues: CASSENLSGSPYEQYF. The CDR3 region has the DNA TGTGCCAGCAGCGAGAACTTGAGCGGTTCCCCCTACGAGCAGTACTTC. Filled out from reference TRBV7-2 and TRBJ2-7, the complete variable domain reads GAGVSQSPSNKVTEKGKDVELRCDPISGHTALYWYRQSLGQGLEFLIYFQGNSAPDKSGLPSDRFSAERTGGSVSTLTIQRTQQEDSAVYLCASSENLSGSPYEQYFGPGTRLTVT.

A few counts support this clone. V gene TRBV27 combines with J gene TRBJ2-5, with D possibly TRBD1 on 5 matching bases. Germline assignment: CDR1 MNHEY and CDR2 SMNVEV (reference sequence). There are 15 residues in the CDR3. V was pared by 2 bases and J by 5 bases, with 15 bases between. CDR3 loop: CASSLRGPVAETQYF. The CDR3 region has the DNA TGTGCCAGCAGTTTAAGGGGCCCGGTTGCGGAGACCCAGTACTTC.

This clone appeared a few times. This sequence joins TRBV7-9 and TRBJ2-1; D is unresolved. Trimming stripped 0 bases from V and 7 bases from J, with 13 bases between. The CDR3 is made up of 15 amino acids. The germline gives CDR1 SEHNR, CDR2 FQNEAQ (reference sequence). As DNA, the CDR3 is TGTGCCAGCAGCTTAGCTTCCCTCGGAAGGAATGAGCAGTTCTTC. Amino acids: CASSLASLGRNEQFF. Based on the CDR3 plus reference TRBV7-9 and TRBJ2-1, the full variable domain is DTGVSQNPRHKITKRGQNVTFRCDPISEHNRLYWYRQTLGQGPEFLTYFQNEAQLEKSRLLSDRFSAERPKGSFSTLEIQRTEQGDSAMYLCASSLASLGRNEQFFGPGTRLTVL.

This clone appeared a few times. This chain uses TRBV6-6 with TRBJ2-7; no definite D call. Looked up from germline, CDR1 is MNHNY and CDR2 is SVGAGI (reference sequence). Deletions cut 2 bases from V and 4 bases from J, with 9 bases between. The CDR3 extends over 13 amino acids. The CDR3 here is CASSYQPTYEQYF. The CDR3 region has the DNA TGTGCCAGCAGTTACCAGCCTACATACGAGCAGTACTTC.